The 18 T cell receptor beta chains reported below all come from one sample, sequenced in a study of cytotoxic CD8 clonotypes in ibrutinib-treated CLL (dated by TCRdb to the early 2020s). The sample's time point label, decoded: approximately 25 months on ibrutinib. The library was prepared using the immunoSEQ multiplex PCR assay. Sourced from immuneACCESS, this table was stored by TCRdb with only in-frame sequences that have V and J called. A share of the clones is absent; for the studies checked, an unresolved V gene accounts for under half, and the remainder has no known explanation. The sample data list 75,000 to 80,000 clones, and 83% of these were observed just once. In total, the top ten clones hold more than 30% of the sample. Sample: PBMCs, taken after 24 months of ibrutinib treatment. These receptors came from a human donor with chronic lymphocytic leukemia.

The rearrangement joins TRBV7-6 to TRBJ2-7; D is perhaps TRBD1 or TRBD2 (5 bases each). With 0 bases removed from V and 2 bases from J, the gap between germline ends came to 14 bases. This CDR3 has 16 amino acids. The V gene's germline CDR1 is SGHVS and CDR2 FNYEAQ. The chain's CDR3 is CASSLAPGPGAYEQYF. CDR3 coding DNA: TGTGCCAGCAGCTTAGCGCCGGGACCCGGGGCCTACGAGCAGTACTTC.

The chain links TRBV2 to TRBJ2-6, with 7 bases matching TRBD1. The germline CDR1 and CDR2 sequences are SNHLY and FYNNEI. With V trimmed by 5 bases and J by 3 bases, 7 bases remained unmatched. This CDR3 has 16 amino acids. The CDR3 nucleotides read TGTGCCAGCAGTCCCTACAGGGGAATTGGGGCCAACGTCCTGACTTTC. Its translation is CASSPYRGIGANVLTF.

The chain joins TRBV20-1 to TRBJ2-3, with D possibly matching TRBD2 (6 bases). CDR1 and CDR2 from the germline V gene are DFQATT and SNEGSKA (reference sequence). V lost 6 bases and J lost 6, with 10 bases in between. The CDR3 extends over 11 amino acids. The CDR3 DNA reads as TGCAGTGCCGGGGGATGGGATACGCAGTATTTT. Its translation: CSAGGWDTQYF.

V usage is TRBV2 and J usage is TRBJ2-7; 8 bases align to TRBD2. The length of the CDR3 is 13 residues. The germline CDR1 and CDR2 sequences are SNHLY and FYNNEI. J lost 1 base, V lost 7 bases, and 3 bases had no gene match. Here the CDR3 DNA reads TGTGCCAGCACGCGGGAGGCGTCCTACGAGCAGTACTTC. Amino acids: CASTREASYEQYF.

The chain carries TRBV30 and TRBJ2-1; D unclear. Germline CDR1 GTSNPN, CDR2 SVGIG (reference sequence). V gave up 4 bases and J gave up 4 bases, with 5 bases separating them. The CDR3 is 11 amino acids. The CDR3 DNA follows: TGTGCCTGGAACAGATACAATGAGCAGTTCTTC. Its translation is CAWNRYNEQFF.

This chain joins TRBV11-2 and TRBJ2-3, with D perhaps matching TRBD1 or TRBD2 (5 bases each). The CDR3 spans 15 residues. CDR1 is SGHAT and CDR2 is FQNNGV in the germline V gene. Trimming removed 0 bases from V and 2 bases from J, with 9 bases in between. DNA for the CDR3: TGTGCCAGCAGCTTAGATGGGGGTTTCACAGATACGCAGTATTTT. It translates to CASSLDGGFTDTQYF.

In DNA form, the CDR3 reads TGTGCGAGCGGGAGGGGCACAGATACGCAGTATTTT. Protein sequence: CASGRGTDTQYF. The V call is TRBV12-5, the J call TRBJ2-3, with TRBD2 matching 10 bases. Looked up from germline, CDR1 is LGHNT and CDR2 is FRNRAP. The CDR3 spans 12 residues.

The chain has TRBV30 and TRBJ1-3; no clear D. V dropped 0 bases and J dropped 4 bases, with 16 bases sitting between them. CDR3 length equals 16 residues. CDR1 and CDR2 from the germline V gene are GTSNPN and SVGIG (reference sequence). The CDR3 sequence is CAWSVPWPAPGNTIYF. CDR3 coding DNA: TGTGCCTGGAGTGTACCCTGGCCGGCCCCAGGAAACACCATATATTTT. The variable domain in full, completed from reference TRBV30 and TRBJ1-3, reads SQTIHQWPATLVQPVGSPLSLECTVEGTSNPNLYWYRQAAGRGLQLLFYSVGIGQISSEVPQNLSASRPQDRQFILSSKKLLLSDSGFYLCAWSVPWPAPGNTIYFGEGSWLTVV.

The V call is TRBV2, the J call TRBJ2-3; 11 bases line up with TRBD2. This CDR3 is built from 15 residues. CDR1 and CDR2 (germline): SNHLY, FYNNEI. Germline trimming cut 2 bases from V and 9 bases from J; bases unmatched to any gene: 7. The CDR3 DNA is TGTGCCAGCAGTGAATCACTAGCGGGAGTGGGCACGCAGTATTTT. Protein product: CASSESLAGVGTQYF.

J is TRBJ2-2 and V is TRBV2, with D perhaps matching TRBD2 (5 bases). The CDR3 has 13 amino acids. In germline, CDR1 is SNHLY, CDR2 FYNNEI. V lost 2 bases, J lost 7 bases, and 8 bases lay in between. The CDR3 spells CASSETRDGELFF. The CDR3 nucleotides are TGTGCCAGCAGTGAAACTAGGGACGGGGAGCTGTTTTTT.

The chain employs TRBV9 and TRBJ2-3; 11 nucleotides line up with TRBD2. CDR1 is SGDLS and CDR2 is YYNGEE in the germline V gene. The CDR3 length is 16 residues. Unmatched junction bases numbered 5, after V lost 3 bases and J lost 2 bases. For the CDR3, the DNA is TGTGCCAGCAGCGCACTAGCGGGAGAGGCCACAGATACGCAGTATTTT. Protein product: CASSALAGEATDTQYF.

V and J are TRBV14 and TRBJ2-1; TRBD2 matches 13 bases. Germline-derived CDR1 and CDR2 are SGHDN and FVKESK. V dropped 4 bases and J dropped 7; count of bases not matched to a gene: 7. The CDR3 consists of 16 residues. DNA of the CDR3: TGTGCCAGCAGCCTTCGACTAGCGGGAGGATGGAATGAGCAGTTCTTC. It specifies CASSLRLAGGWNEQFF. Based on the CDR3 plus reference TRBV14 and TRBJ2-1, the full variable domain is EAGVTQFPSHSVIEKGQTVTLRCDPISGHDNLYWYRRVMGKEIKFLLHFVKESKQDESGMPNNRFLAERTGGTYSTLKVQPAELEDSGVYFCASSLRLAGGWNEQFFGPGTRLTVL.

This chain joins TRBV7-9 and TRBJ1-2, with a weak D call TRBD1 (6 bases). This CDR3 contains 11 residues. In germline, CDR1 is SEHNR, CDR2 FQNEAQ (reference sequence). V dropped 4 bases and J dropped 7 bases, with 7 bases sitting between them. The CDR3 DNA reads as TGTGCCAGCAGCTCAGGGGTTGGCTACACCTTC. Amino acids: CASSSGVGYTF.

The chain combines TRBV28 with TRBJ2-3; 9 positions agree with TRBD2. V shed 6 bases and J 2 bases; nucleotides not matched to a gene: 6. CDR1 and CDR2 from the germline V gene are MDHEN and SYDVKM. The CDR3 is 15 residues long. CDR3 coding DNA: TGTGCCAGCAGCTTTAGCGGGGGAAACACAGATACGCAGTATTTT. Amino acid sequence: CASSFSGGNTDTQYF.

The chain joins TRBV18 to TRBJ2-3; no reliable D call. The CDR3 is made up of 13 amino acids. The germline V and J ends were trimmed by 3 bases and 6 bases, with 10 bases remaining between them. CDR1 is KGHSH and CDR2 is LQKENI in the germline V gene. The CDR3 coding sequence is TGTGCCAGCTCACCCAGAGGCAGTGATACGCAGTATTTT. It translates to CASSPRGSDTQYF.

The chain uses TRBV19 and TRBJ2-3; D is uncertain. The germline V and J ends were trimmed by 4 bases and 0 bases, with 17 bases remaining between them. Germline assignment: CDR1 LNHDA and CDR2 SQIVND (reference sequence). The CDR3 loop spans 17 amino acids. As DNA, the CDR3 is TGTGCCAGTAGTAACGCCAAGCATGCGACTAGCACAGATACGCAGTATTTT. Its protein product is CASSNAKHATSTDTQYF.

The V and J genes are TRBV10-3 and TRBJ1-1; D is undetermined. The CDR3 runs 12 residues. Germline V gene data show CDR1 as ENHRY and CDR2 as SYGVKD. Trimming pared 6 bases from V and 4 bases from J, leaving 9 bases between. CDR3 DNA sequence: TGTGCCATCAGGGCCTGGGGCACTGAAGCTTTCTTT. Its protein product is CAIRAWGTEAFF.

This chain joins TRBV6-5 and TRBJ2-2, with TRBD1 matching over 8 bases. The CDR3 loop spans 15 amino acids. Looked up from germline, CDR1 is MNHEY and CDR2 is SVGAGI. With 6 bases clipped from V and 4 bases from J, the junction kept 7 bases outside the gene matches. Here the CDR3 DNA reads TGTGCCAGCAGATCAGGGGGCCGGGGCACCGGGGAGCTGTTTTTT. It is translated as CASRSGGRGTGELFF.